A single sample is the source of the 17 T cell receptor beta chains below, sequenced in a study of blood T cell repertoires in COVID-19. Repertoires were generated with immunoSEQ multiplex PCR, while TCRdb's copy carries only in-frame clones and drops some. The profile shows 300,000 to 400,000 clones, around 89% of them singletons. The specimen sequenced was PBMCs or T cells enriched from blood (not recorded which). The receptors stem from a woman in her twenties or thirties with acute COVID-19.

CDR3 sequence (DNA): TGCGCCAGCAGCCCCTTGGGGGACAGGGCCAACACTGAAGCTTTCTTT. Amino acids: CASSPLGDRANTEAFF. V is TRBV5-1 and J is TRBJ1-1, with TRBD1 matching over 9 bases. The germline CDR1 and CDR2 sequences are SGHRS and YFSETQ. The CDR3 covers 16 residues. V shed 4 bases and J 2 bases; nucleotides not matched to a gene: 9.

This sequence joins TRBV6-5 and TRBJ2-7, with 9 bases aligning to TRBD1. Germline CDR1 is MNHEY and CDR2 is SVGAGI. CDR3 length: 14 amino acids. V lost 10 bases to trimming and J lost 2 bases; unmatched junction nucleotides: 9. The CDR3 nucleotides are TGTGCCATCCAAAGACAGGGGGGAACCTACGAGCAGTACTTC. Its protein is CAIQRQGGTYEQYF.

The CDR3 reads CASSQGRGNTGELFF. In DNA, the CDR3 is TGCGCCAGCAGCCAAGGCAGGGGCAACACCGGGGAGCTGTTTTTT. The V gene is TRBV4-1, the J gene TRBJ2-2, with D perhaps TRBD1 (6 bases). The CDR3 has 15 residues. V was cut by 1 base and J by 2 bases, with 8 bases left in between. Germline loops: CDR1 MGHRA, CDR2 YSYEKL.

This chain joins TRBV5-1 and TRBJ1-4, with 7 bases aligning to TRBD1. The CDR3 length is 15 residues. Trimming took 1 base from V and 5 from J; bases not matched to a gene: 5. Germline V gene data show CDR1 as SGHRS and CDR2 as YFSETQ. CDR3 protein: CASSLTGDENEKLFF. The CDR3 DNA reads TGCGCCAGCAGCTTGACAGGGGACGAGAATGAAAAACTGTTTTTT.

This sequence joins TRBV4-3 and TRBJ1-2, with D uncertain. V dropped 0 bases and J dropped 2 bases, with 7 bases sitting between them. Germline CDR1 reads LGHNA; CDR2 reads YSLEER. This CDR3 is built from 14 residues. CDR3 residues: CASSQDSGNYGYTF. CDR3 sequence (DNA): TGCGCCAGCAGCCAAGATTCGGGGAACTATGGCTACACCTTC.

CDR3 sequence reads: CASTMAGGGDTQYF. Written as DNA, the CDR3 is TGTGCCAGTACGATGGCGGGGGGAGGAGATACGCAGTATTTT. This chain joins TRBV19 and TRBJ2-3, with 8 bases fitting TRBD2. Unmatched junction bases numbered 8, after V lost 7 bases and J lost 5 bases. This CDR3 contains 14 residues. Germline CDR1 reads LNHDA; CDR2 reads SQIVND (reference sequence).

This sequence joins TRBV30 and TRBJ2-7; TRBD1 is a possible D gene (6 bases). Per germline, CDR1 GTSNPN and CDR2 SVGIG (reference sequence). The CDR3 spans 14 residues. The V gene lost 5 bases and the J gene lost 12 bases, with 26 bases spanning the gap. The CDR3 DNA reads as TGTGCCTGGGACCAGGGGAGTGACCGGTTCTCTACGTACTTC. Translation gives CAWDQGSDRFSTYF.

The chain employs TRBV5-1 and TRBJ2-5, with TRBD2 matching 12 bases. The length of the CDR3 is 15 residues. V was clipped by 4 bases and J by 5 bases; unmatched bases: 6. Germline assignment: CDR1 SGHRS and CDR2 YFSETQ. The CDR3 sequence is CASSRLAGEEETQYF. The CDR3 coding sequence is TGCGCCAGCAGCCGACTAGCGGGGGAGGAGGAGACCCAGTACTTC.

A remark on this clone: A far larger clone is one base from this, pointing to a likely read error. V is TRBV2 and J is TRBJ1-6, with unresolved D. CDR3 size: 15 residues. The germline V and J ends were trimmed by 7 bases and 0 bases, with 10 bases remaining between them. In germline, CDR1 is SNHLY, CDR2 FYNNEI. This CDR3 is CASMAQSSYNSPLHF. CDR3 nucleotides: TGTGCCAGCATGGCACAGAGCTCCTATAATTCACCCCTCCACTTT.

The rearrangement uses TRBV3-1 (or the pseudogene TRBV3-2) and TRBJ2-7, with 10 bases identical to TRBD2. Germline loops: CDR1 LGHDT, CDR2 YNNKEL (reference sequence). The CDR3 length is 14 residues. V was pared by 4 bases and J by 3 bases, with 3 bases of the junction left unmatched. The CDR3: CASSRSGGVYEQYF. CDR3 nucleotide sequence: TGTGCCAGCAGCCGAAGCGGGGGGGTCTACGAGCAGTACTTC.

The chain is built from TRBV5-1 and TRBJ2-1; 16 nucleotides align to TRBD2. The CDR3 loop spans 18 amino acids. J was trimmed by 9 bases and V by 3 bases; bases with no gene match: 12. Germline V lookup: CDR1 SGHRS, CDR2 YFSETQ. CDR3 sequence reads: CASSWTSGTSGGASEQFF. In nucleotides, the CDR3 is TGCGCCAGCAGCTGGACGTCCGGGACTAGCGGGGGGGCCAGTGAGCAGTTCTTC.

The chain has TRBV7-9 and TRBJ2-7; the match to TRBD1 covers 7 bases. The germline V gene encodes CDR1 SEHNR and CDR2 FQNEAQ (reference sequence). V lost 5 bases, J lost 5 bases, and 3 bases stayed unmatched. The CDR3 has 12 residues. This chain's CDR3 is CASSQQGNEQYF. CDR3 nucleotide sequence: TGTGCCAGCAGCCAACAGGGGAACGAGCAGTACTTC. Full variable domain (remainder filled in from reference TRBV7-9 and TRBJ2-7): DTGVSQNPRHKITKRGQNVTFRCDPISEHNRLYWYRQTLGQGPEFLTYFQNEAQLEKSRLLSDRFSAERPKGSFSTLEIQRTEQGDSAMYLCASSQQGNEQYFGPGTRLTVT.

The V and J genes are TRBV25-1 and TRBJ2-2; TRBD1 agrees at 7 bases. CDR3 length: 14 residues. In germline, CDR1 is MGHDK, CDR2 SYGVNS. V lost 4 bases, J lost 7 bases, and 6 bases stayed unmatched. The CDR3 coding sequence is TGTGCCAGCAGTGCAGGGGGAAAGAACGGGGAGCTGTTTTTT. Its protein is CASSAGGKNGELFF.

The CDR3 DNA reads TGTGCCAGTAGTATGCGGGACGGGTCCTACGAGCAGTACTTC. Its protein is CASSMRDGSYEQYF. This chain uses TRBV19 with TRBJ2-7, with D perhaps TRBD2 (6 bases). This CDR3 is 14 amino acids long. V was trimmed by 3 bases and J by 1 base, leaving 10 bases between them. Per germline, CDR1 LNHDA and CDR2 SQIVND (reference sequence).

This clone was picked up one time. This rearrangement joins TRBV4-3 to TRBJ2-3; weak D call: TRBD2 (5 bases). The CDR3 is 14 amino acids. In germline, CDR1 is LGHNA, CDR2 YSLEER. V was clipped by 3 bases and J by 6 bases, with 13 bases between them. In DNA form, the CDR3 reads TGCGCCAGCAGCCACCCGGCGGGTGGGGATACGCAGTATTTT. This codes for CASSHPAGGDTQYF.

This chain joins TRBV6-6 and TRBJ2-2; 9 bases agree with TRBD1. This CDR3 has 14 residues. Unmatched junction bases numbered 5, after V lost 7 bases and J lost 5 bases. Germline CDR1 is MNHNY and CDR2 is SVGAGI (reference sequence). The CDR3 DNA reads TGTGCCAGCACCGACAGGGGGGTTACCGGGGAGCTGTTTTTT. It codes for CASTDRGVTGELFF.

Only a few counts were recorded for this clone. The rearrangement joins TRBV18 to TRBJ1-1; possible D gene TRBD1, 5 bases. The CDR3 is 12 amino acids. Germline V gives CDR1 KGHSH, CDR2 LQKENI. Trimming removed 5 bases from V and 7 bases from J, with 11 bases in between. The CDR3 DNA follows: TGTGCCAGCTCAAGGACACACCTTGAAGCTTTCTTT. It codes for CASSRTHLEAFF.